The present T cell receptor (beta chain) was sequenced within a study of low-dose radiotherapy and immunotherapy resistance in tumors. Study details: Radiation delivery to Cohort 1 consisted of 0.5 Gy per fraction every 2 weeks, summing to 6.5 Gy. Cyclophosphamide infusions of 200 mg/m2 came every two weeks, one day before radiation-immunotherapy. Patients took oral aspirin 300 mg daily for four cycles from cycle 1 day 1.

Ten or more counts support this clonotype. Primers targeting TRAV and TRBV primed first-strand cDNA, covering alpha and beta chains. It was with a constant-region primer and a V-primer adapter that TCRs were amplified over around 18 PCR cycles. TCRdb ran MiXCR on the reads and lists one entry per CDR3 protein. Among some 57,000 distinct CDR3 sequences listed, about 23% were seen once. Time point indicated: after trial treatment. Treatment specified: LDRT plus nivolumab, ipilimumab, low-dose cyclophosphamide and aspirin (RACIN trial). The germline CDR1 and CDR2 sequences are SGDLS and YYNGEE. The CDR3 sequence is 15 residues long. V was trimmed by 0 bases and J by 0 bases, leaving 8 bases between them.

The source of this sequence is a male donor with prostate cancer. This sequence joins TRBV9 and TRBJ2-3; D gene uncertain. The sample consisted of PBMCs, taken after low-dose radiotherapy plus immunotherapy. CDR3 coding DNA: TGTGCCAGCAGCGTAGACGCGCAGAGCACAGATACGCAGTATTTT. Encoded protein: CASSVDAQSTDTQYF.